This T cell receptor beta chain was captured by sequencing in a study of shared T cell receptors in the human thymus. CDR1 and CDR2 from the germline V gene are LNHDA and SQIVND (reference sequence). The V end lost 4 bases, the J end lost 0 bases, and 13 bases lay between the germline ends. CDR3 length: 15 residues. Sequenced by immunoSEQ multiplex PCR; TCRdb stores in-frame clones only, minus some. The table records hundreds of thousands of clones, around 87% of them present only once. These sequences were also reported in another study, on human thymus T cells. That paper adds: Resections removed during corrective heart surgery provided the thymus tissue used. Among thymic and blood repertoires, usage of V and J genes appeared biased. Overlap was high between thymic repertoires from unrelated individuals, as reported in related research.

The receptor was derived from a boy less than two years old with a congenital heart defect. This sequence joins TRBV19 and TRBJ2-7; weak D call: TRBD1 (6 bases). Sequencing was performed on thymocytes. This CDR3 is CASSKRQDSSYEQYF. The CDR3, as DNA: TGTGCCAGTAGTAAGCGACAGGATTCCTCCTACGAGCAGTACTTC.